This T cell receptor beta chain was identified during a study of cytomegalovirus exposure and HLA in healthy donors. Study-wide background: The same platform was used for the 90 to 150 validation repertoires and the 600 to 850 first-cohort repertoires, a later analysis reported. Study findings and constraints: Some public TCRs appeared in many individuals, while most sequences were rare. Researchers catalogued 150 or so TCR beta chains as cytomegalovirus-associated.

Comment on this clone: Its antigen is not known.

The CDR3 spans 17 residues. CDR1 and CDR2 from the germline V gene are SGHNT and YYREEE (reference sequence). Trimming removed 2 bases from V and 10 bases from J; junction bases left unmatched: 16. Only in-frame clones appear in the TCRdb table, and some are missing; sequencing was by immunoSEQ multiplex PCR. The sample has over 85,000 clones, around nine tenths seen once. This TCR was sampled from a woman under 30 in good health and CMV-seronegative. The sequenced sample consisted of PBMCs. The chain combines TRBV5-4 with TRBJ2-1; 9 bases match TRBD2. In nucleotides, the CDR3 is TGTGCCAGCAGCTTTCCCCGGCGTGGCGGGGGGGCAGGGGAGCAGTTCTTC. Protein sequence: CASSFPRRGGGAGEQFF.